Below, 6 T cell receptor beta chains from the same sample are listed, as sequenced in a study of low-dose radiotherapy and immunotherapy resistance in tumors. Time point meaning: after trial treatment. This sample's treatment: LDRT plus nivolumab, ipilimumab, low-dose cyclophosphamide and aspirin (RACIN trial). Alpha and beta chains were covered, as first-strand cDNA relied on TRAV- and TRBV-specific primers. The PCR that amplified TCRs ran for 20 to 25 cycles, relying on a constant-region primer and a V-primer adapter. TCRdb fed the reads into MiXCR, producing one record per CDR3 protein. The sample consists of roughly 100,000 distinct CDR3 sequences, less than 25% of them appearing once. The sequencing used PBMCs, collected after low-dose radiotherapy plus immunotherapy. The receptor source for this set is a male donor with prostate cancer.

The CDR3 DNA reads as TGTGCCAGCAGTCCGCTCGGGGTGGACACCTACAATGAGCAGTTCTTC. Residues: CASSPLGVDTYNEQFF. The chain carries TRBV28 and TRBJ2-1; D possibly matches TRBD1 or TRBD2 (5 bases each). CDR3 length: 16 residues. Trimming cost V 5 bases and J 2 bases, with 16 bases left between them. Germline V gene lookup returns CDR1 MDHEN and CDR2 SYDVKM.

This clonotype occurred many times. The J gene is TRBJ1-5, the V gene TRBV27; D possibly corresponds to TRBD1 (5 bases). The V end lost 5 bases, the J end lost 7 bases, and 9 bases lay between the germline ends. Looked up from germline, CDR1 is MNHEY and CDR2 is SMNVEV (reference sequence). The CDR3 is made up of 12 amino acids. The CDR3 here is CASSGGSQPQHF. The CDR3 DNA reads TGTGCCAGCAGTGGGGGGTCGCAGCCCCAGCATTTT.

This clonotype has ten or more counts. The chain is built from TRBV6-2 or TRBV6-3 and TRBJ2-3; 8 positions match TRBD2. This CDR3 is built from 15 residues. After removal of 7 bases from V and 5 bases from J, the junction contained 11 bases not matched to a gene. Germline V gives CDR1 MNHEY, CDR2 SVGEGT. CDR3 region: CASTRGRGDEDTQYF. CDR3 coding DNA: TGTGCCAGCACCCGAGGGCGGGGGGATGAAGATACGCAGTATTTT.

This clonotype came up many times. Here the CDR3 reads CASSVGGGHTEAFF. The CDR3 region has the DNA TGTGCCAGCAGCGTGGGGGGGGGACACACTGAAGCTTTCTTT. The chain employs TRBV7-2 and TRBJ1-1; tentatively, D is TRBD1 (5 bases). CDR3 length: 14 amino acids. Per germline, CDR1 SGHTA and CDR2 FQGNSA. V lost 5 bases to trimming and J lost 3 bases, with 13 bases between them.

Regarding this clonotype: It differs at one base from a far larger clone, so likely a read error. V and J are TRBV6-8 and TRBJ2-1; TRBD2 might be the D (6 bases). In germline, CDR1 is MNHGY, CDR2 SAAAGT. This CDR3 contains 13 residues. V was shortened by 2 bases and J by 10 bases, with 12 bases between the two germline ends. CDR3 nucleotide sequence: TGTGCCAGCAGTTACGGGAGGACCTACGAGCAGTTCTTC. Its protein product is CASSYGRTYEQFF.

At least ten counts were recorded for this clonotype. The chain is built from TRBV3-1 and TRBJ2-3; D remains ambiguous. Germline-derived CDR1 and CDR2 are LGHDT and YNNKEL (reference sequence). There are 16 residues in the CDR3. V shed 3 bases and J shed 1 base, with 14 bases lying between them. The CDR3 spells CASSHSPVVGTDTQYF. The CDR3 bases are TGTGCCAGCAGCCACTCCCCAGTGGTGGGCACAGATACGCAGTATTTT.